Shown below are 10 T cell receptor beta chains from a single sample sequenced in a study of shared T cell receptors in the human thymus. This table comes from immunoSEQ multiplex PCR, and its TCRdb copy is limited to in-frame clones, with some not included. This sample yields some 760,000 clones, of which 70% to 90% are seen a single time; more than 0.01% belongs to the top ten. These same records also appear under a second study, on human thymus T cells.

Sequenced: thymocytes. These receptors were obtained from a girl younger than two with a congenital heart defect.

This chain uses TRBV19 with TRBJ1-1, with 9 bases that match TRBD1. The CDR3 covers 17 residues. Germline assignment: CDR1 LNHDA and CDR2 SQIVND (reference sequence). Trimming removed 3 bases from V and 1 base from J; junction bases left unmatched: 9. This CDR3 reads CASSIDTGGPGNTEAFF. In DNA form, the CDR3 reads TGTGCCAGTAGTATCGACACAGGGGGCCCGGGGAACACTGAAGCTTTCTTT. The full variable domain, its missing parts supplied by reference TRBV19 and TRBJ1-1, is DGGITQSPKYLFRKEGQNVTLSCEQNLNHDAMYWYRQDPGQGLRLIYYSQIVNDFQKGDIAEGYSVSREKKESFPLTVTSAQKNPTAFYLCASSIDTGGPGNTEAFFGQGTRLTVV.

The rearrangement uses TRBV12-2 and TRBJ1-2. TRBV12-2 is classified as a pseudogene. The CDR3 extends over 11 amino acids. The CDR3 loop is CASRRVYGYTF. The CDR3 nucleotides are TGTGCAAGTCGCCGCGTCTATGGCTACACCTTC.

This sequence joins TRBV10-3 and TRBJ2-2; no clear D. V lost 6 bases and J 0 bases, leaving 5 bases between the germline ends. Germline V gene lookup returns CDR1 ENHRY and CDR2 SYGVKD. This CDR3 has 13 amino acids. The CDR3 DNA follows: TGTGCCATCAGGGGCGCGAACACCGGGGAGCTGTTTTTT. Translating gives CAIRGANTGELFF.

DNA of the CDR3: TGTGCCAGCAGCAGAGACAGGCGCCACGAGCAGTACTTC. It translates to CASSRDRRHEQYF. The genes are TRBV7-6 and TRBJ2-7; TRBD1 might be the D (6 bases). The CDR3 spans 13 residues. Germline V CDR1 and CDR2: SGHVS, FNYEAQ. With 5 bases removed from V and 5 bases from J, the gap between germline ends came to 13 bases.

The chain recombines TRBV10-1 with TRBJ1-1; no reliable D call. This CDR3 has 16 amino acids. Germline V lookup: CDR1 WNHNN, CDR2 SYGVQD (reference sequence). V was shortened by 0 bases and J by 0 bases, with 11 bases between the two germline ends. CDR3 in amino acids: CASSESPRGMNTEAFF. Here the CDR3 DNA reads TGCGCCAGCAGTGAGTCCCCCAGAGGGATGAACACTGAAGCTTTCTTT.

About this clone: The same CDR3 also results from other DNA sequences found in this sample. For the CDR3, the DNA is TGCGCCAGCAGCTTGGGTAGCCGGGCGGGACTTGAAGCTTTCTTT. Protein sequence: CASSLGSRAGLEAFF. This chain joins TRBV5-1 and TRBJ1-1, with a tentative D call TRBD1 (5 bases). The V end was cut by 0 bases, the J end by 7 bases, with 16 bases between. From germline, CDR1 is SGHRS and CDR2 YFSETQ. The CDR3 contains 15 residues.

The chain is built from TRBV6-6 and TRBJ2-3, with D maybe TRBD1 (5 bases). Germline V CDR1 and CDR2: MNHNY, SVGAGI (reference sequence). This CDR3 comprises 15 residues. V was cut by 4 bases and J by 4 bases, with 15 bases left in between. CDR3 in DNA: TGTGCCAGCAGTTTAGGGGCCTCCGAGCCAGATACGCAGTATTTT. Translation: CASSLGASEPDTQYF.

This rearrangement joins TRBV15 to TRBJ2-5; the D is unclear. The germline gives CDR1 LNHNV, CDR2 YYDKDF (reference sequence). V dropped 1 base and J dropped 2 bases, with 8 bases sitting between them. The CDR3 length is 14 residues. The DNA of the CDR3 is TGTGCCACCAGCAGAGTACAGATACAAGAGACCCAGTACTTC. This sequence encodes CATSRVQIQETQYF.

The rearrangement links TRBV28 to TRBJ1-1; D is undetermined. This CDR3 spans 16 amino acids. Deletions cut 1 base from V and 1 base from J, with 13 bases between. Germline lookup yields CDR1 MDHEN and CDR2 SYDVKM. CDR3 loop: CASSLYRVKRNTEAFF. DNA of the CDR3: TGTGCCAGCAGTTTATATCGGGTAAAAAGGAACACTGAAGCTTTCTTT.

The chain carries TRBV7-8 and TRBJ2-2, with 8 bases identical to TRBD2. The ends lost 2 bases at V and 6 bases at J; junction bases unmatched: 11. CDR1 and CDR2 from the germline V gene are SGHVS and FQNEAQ. There are 17 residues in the CDR3. This chain's CDR3 is CASSLIIAGLAAGELFF. The DNA for the CDR3 is TGTGCCAGCAGCTTAATCATAGCGGGGTTGGCCGCCGGGGAGCTGTTTTTT.